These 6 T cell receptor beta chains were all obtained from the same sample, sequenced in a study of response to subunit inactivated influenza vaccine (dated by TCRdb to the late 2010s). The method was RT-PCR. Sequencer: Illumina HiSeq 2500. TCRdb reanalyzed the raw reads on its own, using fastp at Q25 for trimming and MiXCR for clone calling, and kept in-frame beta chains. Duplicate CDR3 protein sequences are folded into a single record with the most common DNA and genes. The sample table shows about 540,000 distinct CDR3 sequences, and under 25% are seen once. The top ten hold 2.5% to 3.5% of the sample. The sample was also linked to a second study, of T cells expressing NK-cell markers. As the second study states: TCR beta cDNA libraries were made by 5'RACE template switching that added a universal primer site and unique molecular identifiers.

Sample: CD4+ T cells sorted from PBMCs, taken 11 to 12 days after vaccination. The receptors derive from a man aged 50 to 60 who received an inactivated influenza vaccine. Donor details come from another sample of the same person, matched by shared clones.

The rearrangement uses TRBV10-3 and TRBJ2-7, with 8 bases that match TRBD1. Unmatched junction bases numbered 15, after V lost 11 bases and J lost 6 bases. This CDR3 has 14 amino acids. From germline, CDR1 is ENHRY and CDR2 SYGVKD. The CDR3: CASQTGGVFGEQYF. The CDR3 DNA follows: TGTGCCTCGCAAACAGGGGGTGTTTTTGGCGAGCAGTACTTC.

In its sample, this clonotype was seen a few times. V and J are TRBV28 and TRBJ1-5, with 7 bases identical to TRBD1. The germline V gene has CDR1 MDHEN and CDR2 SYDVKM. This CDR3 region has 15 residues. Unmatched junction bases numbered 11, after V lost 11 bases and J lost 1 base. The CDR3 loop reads CAVNAPGQSNQPQHF. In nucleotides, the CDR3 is TGTGCCGTCAACGCCCCGGGACAGAGCAATCAGCCCCAGCATTTT.

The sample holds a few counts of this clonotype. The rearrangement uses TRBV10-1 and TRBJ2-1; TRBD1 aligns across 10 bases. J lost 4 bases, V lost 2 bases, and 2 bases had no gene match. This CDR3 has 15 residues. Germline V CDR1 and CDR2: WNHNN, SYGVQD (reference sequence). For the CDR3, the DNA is TGCGCCAGCAGTGAGCCGGGACAGGGGTACAATGAGCAGTTCTTC. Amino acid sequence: CASSEPGQGYNEQFF.

CDR3 DNA sequence: TGTGCCAGCAGTTTAGGGCTAGCGGGAGGGACCCAGTACTTC. It is translated as CASSLGLAGGTQYF. This sequence joins TRBV12-3 or TRBV12-4 and TRBJ2-5, with 11 positions matching TRBD2. The CDR3 length is 14 residues. The ends lost 1 base at V and 7 bases at J; junction bases unmatched: 2.

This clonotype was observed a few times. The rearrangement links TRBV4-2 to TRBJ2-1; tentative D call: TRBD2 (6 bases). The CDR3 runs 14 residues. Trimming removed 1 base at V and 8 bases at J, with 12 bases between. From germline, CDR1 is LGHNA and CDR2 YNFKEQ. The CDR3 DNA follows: TGTGCCAGCAGCCAAGGGTCACTAGCCCATGAGCAGTTCTTC. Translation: CASSQGSLAHEQFF.

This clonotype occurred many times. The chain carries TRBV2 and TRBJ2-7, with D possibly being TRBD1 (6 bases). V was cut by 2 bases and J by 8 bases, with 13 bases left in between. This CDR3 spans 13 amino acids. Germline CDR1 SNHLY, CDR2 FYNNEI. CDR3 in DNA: TGTGCCAGCAGTGAATACGAACAGGGAAAGCAGTACTTC. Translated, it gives CASSEYEQGKQYF.